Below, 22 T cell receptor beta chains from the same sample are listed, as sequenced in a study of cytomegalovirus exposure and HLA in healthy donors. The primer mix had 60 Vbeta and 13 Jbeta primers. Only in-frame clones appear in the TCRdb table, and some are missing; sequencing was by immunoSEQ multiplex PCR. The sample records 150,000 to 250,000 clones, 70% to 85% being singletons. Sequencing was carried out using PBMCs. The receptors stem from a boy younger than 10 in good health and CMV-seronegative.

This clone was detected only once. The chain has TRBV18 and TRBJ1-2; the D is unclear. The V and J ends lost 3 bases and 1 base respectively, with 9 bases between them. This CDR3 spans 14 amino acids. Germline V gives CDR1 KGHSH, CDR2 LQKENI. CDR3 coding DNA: TGTGCCAGCTCACCGGCAGGTTTTAACTATGGCTACACCTTC. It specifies CASSPAGFNYGYTF.

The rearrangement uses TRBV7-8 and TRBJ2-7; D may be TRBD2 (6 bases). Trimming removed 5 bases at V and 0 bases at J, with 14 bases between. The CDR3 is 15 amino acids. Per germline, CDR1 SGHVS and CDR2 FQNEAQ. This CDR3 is CASSPKRVSSYEQYF. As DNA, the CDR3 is TGTGCCAGCAGCCCGAAGCGGGTGAGCTCCTACGAGCAGTACTTC.

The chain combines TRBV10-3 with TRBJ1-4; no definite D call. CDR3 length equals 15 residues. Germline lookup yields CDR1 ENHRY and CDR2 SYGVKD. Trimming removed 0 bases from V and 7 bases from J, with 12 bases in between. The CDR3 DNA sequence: TGTGCCATCAGTGAGTCTAGGTCCGGAGGTGAAAAACTGTTTTTT. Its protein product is CAISESRSGGEKLFF.

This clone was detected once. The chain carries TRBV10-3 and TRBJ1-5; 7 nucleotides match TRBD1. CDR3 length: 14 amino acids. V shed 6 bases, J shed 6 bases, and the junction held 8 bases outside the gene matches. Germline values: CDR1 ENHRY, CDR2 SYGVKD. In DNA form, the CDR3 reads TGTGCCATCAGATCCGACAGGGACGGTCAGCCCCAGCATTTT. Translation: CAIRSDRDGQPQHF.

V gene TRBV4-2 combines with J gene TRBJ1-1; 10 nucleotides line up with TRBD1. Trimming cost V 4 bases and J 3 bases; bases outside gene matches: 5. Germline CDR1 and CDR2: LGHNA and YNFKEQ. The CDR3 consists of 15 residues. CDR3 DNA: TGTGCCAGCAGCCCCCGAGGGACAGGGGACACTGAAGCTTTCTTT. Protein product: CASSPRGTGDTEAFF.

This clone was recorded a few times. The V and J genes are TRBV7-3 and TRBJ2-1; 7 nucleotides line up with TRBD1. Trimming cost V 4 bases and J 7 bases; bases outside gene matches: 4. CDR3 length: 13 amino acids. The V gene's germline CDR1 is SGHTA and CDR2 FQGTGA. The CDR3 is CASSSDRNNEQFF. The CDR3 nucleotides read TGTGCCAGCAGCTCGGACAGGAATAATGAGCAGTTCTTC.

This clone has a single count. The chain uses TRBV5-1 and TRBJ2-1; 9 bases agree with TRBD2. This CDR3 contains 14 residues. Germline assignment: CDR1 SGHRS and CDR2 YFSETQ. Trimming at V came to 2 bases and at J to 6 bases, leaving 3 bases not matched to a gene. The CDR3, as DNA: TGCGCCAGCAGCTTTAGCGGGGGCCTCAATGAGCAGTTCTTC. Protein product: CASSFSGGLNEQFF.

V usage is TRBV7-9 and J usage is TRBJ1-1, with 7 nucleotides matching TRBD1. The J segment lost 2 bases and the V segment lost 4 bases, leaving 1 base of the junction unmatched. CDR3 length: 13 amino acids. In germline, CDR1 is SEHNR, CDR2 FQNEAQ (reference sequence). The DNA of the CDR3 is TGTGCCAGCAGCTGGGACAGTAACACTGAAGCTTTCTTT. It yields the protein CASSWDSNTEAFF.

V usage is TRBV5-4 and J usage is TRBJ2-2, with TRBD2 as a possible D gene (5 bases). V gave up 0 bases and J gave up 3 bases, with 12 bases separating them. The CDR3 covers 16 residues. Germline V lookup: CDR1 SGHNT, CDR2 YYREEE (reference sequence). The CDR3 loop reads CASSLAQAADTGELFF. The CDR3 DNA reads TGTGCCAGCAGCTTGGCTCAGGCAGCGGACACCGGGGAGCTGTTTTTT.

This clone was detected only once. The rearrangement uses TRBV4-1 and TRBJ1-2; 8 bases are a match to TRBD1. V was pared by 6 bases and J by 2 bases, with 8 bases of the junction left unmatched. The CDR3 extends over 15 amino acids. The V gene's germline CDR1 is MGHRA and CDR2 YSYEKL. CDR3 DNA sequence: TGCGCCAGCAGACAATTAGGACAGGGCAACTATGGCTACACCTTC. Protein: CASRQLGQGNYGYTF.

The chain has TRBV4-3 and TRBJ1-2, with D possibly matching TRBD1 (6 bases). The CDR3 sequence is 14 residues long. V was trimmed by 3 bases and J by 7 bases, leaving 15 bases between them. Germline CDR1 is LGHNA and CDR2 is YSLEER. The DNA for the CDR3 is TGCGCCAGCAGCCAGACTGGACAGAGGGGTGGCTACACCTTC. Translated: CASSQTGQRGGYTF.

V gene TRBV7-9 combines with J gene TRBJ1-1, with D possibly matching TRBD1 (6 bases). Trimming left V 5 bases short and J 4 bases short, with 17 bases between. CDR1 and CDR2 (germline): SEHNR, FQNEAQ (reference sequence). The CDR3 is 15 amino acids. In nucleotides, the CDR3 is TGTGCCAGCAGCCTAGGGGACATCTCGGGCACTGAAGCTTTCTTT. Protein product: CASSLGDISGTEAFF.

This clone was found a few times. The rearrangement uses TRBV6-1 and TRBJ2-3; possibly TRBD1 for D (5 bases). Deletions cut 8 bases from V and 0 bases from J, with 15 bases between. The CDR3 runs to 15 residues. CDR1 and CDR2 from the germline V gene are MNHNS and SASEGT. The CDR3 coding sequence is TGTGCCAGCCACAGGATCGGATCTAGCACAGATACGCAGTATTTT. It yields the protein CASHRIGSSTDTQYF.

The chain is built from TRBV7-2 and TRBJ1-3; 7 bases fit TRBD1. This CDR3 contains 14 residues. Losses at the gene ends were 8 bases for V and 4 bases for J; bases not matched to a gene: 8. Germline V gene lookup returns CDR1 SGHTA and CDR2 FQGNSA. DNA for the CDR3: TGTGCCAGCTGGAACGGGACAGTAGGAAACACCATATATTTT. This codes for CASWNGTVGNTIYF. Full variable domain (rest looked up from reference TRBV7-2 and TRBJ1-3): GAGVSQSPSNKVTEKGKDVELRCDPISGHTALYWYRQSLGQGLEFLIYFQGNSAPDKSGLPSDRFSAERTGGSVSTLTIQRTQQEDSAVYLCASWNGTVGNTIYFGEGSWLTVV.

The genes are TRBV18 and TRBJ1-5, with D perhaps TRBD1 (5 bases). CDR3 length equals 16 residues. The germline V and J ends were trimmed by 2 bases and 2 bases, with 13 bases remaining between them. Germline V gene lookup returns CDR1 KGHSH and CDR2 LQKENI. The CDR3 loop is CASSPNVGGGNQPQHF. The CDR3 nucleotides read TGTGCCAGCTCACCAAACGTGGGAGGGGGCAATCAGCCCCAGCATTTT.

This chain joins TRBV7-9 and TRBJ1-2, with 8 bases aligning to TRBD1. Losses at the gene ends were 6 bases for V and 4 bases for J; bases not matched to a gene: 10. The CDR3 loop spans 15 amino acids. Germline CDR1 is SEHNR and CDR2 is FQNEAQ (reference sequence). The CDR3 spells CASSSPDRVIYGYTF. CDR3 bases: TGTGCCAGCAGTTCCCCGGACAGGGTTATCTATGGCTACACCTTC.

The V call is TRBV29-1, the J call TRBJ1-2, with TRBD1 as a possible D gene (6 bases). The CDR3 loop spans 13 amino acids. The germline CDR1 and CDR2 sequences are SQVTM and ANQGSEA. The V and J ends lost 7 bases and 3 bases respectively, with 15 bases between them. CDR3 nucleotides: TGCAGCGCCGTACAGGGTTTGGACTATGGCTACACCTTC. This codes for CSAVQGLDYGYTF.

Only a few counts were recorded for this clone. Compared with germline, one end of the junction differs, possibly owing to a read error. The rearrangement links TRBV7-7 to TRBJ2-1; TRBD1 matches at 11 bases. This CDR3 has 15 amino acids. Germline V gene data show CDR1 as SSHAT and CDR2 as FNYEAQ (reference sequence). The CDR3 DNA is TGTGCTAGCAGCGGCGGGACAGGGGGGTGGTACGAGCAGTTCTTC. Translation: CASSGGTGGWYEQFF.

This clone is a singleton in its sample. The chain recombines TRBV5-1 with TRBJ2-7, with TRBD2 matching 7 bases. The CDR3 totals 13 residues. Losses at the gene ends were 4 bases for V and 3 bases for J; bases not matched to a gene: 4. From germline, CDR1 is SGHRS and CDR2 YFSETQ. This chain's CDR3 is CASSPGGGYEQYF. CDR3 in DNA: TGCGCCAGCAGCCCGGGGGGAGGCTACGAGCAGTACTTC.

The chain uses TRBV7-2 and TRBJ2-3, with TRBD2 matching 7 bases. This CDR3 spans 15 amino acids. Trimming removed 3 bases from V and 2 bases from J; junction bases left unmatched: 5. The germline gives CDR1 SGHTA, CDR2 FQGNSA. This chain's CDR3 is CASSLASGITDTQYF. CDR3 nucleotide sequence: TGTGCCAGCAGCTTGGCTAGCGGCATCACAGATACGCAGTATTTT. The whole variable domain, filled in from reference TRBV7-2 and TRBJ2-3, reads GAGVSQSPSNKVTEKGKDVELRCDPISGHTALYWYRQSLGQGLEFLIYFQGNSAPDKSGLPSDRFSAERTGGSVSTLTIQRTQQEDSAVYLCASSLASGITDTQYFGPGTRLTVL.

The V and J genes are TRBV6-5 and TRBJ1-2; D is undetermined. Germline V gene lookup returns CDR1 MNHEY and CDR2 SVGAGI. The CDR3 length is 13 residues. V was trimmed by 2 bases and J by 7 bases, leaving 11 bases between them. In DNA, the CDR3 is TGTGCCAGCAGTTACGCTACCGCTTCTGGCTACACCTTC. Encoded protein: CASSYATASGYTF.

The CDR3 loop is CASSIEATQYF. CDR3 DNA sequence: TGTGCCAGTAGTATCGAGGCCACTCAGTACTTC. The chain recombines TRBV19 with TRBJ2-7; D uncertain. V was pared by 3 bases and J by 10 bases, with 10 bases between. Germline V gene sequence: CDR1 LNHDA, CDR2 SQIVND (reference sequence). There are 11 residues in the CDR3.